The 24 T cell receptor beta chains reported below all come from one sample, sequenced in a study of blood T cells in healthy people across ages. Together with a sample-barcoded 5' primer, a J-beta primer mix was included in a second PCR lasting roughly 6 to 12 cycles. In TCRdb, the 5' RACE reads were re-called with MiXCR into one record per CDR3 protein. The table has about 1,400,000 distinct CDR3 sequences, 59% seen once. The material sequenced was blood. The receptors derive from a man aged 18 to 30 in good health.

The CDR3 sequence is CASTFRDFYNEQYF. The CDR3, as DNA: TGTGCCAGCACCTTCAGGGACTTCTACAATGAGCAGTACTTC. The gene calls are TRBV12-3 or TRBV12-4 and TRBJ2-5; D may be TRBD2 (6 bases). V was pared by 7 bases and J by 11 bases, with 23 bases between. The CDR3 spans 14 residues.

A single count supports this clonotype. CDR3 DNA sequence: TGTGCCAGCAGCCAGCGACTTACTGGCGGGAGCTCCTACAATGAGCAGTTCTTC. It is translated as CASSQRLTGGSSYNEQFF. The V call is TRBV7-9, the J call TRBJ2-1; 7 bases align to TRBD2. With V trimmed by 5 bases and J by 0 bases, 13 bases remained unmatched. The CDR3 runs to 18 residues. Germline V gene lookup returns CDR1 SEHNR and CDR2 FQNEAQ (reference sequence).

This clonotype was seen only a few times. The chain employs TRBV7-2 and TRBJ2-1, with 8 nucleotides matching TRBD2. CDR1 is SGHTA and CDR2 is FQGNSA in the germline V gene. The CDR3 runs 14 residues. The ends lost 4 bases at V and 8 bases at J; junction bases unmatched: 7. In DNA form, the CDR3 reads TGTGCCAGCAGCTCCCAGCGGGAGCGGGATGAGCAGTTCTTC. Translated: CASSSQRERDEQFF. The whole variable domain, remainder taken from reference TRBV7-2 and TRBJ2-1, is GAGVSQSPSNKVTEKGKDVELRCDPISGHTALYWYRQSLGQGLEFLIYFQGNSAPDKSGLPSDRFSAERTGGSVSTLTIQRTQQEDSAVYLCASSSQRERDEQFFGPGTRLTVL.

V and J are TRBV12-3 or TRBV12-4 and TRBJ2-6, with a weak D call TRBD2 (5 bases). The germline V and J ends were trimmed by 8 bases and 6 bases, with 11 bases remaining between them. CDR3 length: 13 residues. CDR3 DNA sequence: TGTGCCAGCCTCGAGGGTGAGGCCAACGTCCTGACTTTC. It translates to CASLEGEANVLTF.

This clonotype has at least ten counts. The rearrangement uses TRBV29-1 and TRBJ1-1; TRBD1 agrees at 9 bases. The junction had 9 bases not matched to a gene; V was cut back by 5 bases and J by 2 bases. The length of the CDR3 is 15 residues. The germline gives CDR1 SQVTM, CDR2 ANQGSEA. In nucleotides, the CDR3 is TGCAGCGTTCGCACAGGGGGCCAACGTAACACTGAAGCTTTCTTT. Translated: CSVRTGGQRNTEAFF. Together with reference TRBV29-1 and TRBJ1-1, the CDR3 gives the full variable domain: SAVISQKPSRDICQRGTSLTIQCQVDSQVTMMFWYRQQPGQSLTLIATANQGSEATYESGFVIDKFPISRPNLTFSTLTVSNMSPEDSSIYLCSVRTGGQRNTEAFFGQGTRLTVV.

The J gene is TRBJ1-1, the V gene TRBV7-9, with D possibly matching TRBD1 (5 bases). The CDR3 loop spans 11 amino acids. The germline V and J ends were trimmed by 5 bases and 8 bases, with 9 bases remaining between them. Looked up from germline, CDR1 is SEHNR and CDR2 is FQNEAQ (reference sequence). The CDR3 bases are TGTGCCAGCAGCCTGGACATGGAAGCTTTCTTT. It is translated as CASSLDMEAFF.

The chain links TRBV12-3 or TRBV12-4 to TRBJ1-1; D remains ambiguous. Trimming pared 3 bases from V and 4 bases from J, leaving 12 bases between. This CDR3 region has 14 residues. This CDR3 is CASSLVGFGTEAFF. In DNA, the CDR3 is TGTGCCAGCAGTTTGGTGGGTTTTGGCACTGAAGCTTTCTTT.

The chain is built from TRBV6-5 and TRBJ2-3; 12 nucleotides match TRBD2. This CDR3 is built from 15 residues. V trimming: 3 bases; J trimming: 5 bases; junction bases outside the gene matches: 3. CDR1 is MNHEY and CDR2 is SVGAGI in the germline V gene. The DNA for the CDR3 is TGTGCCAGCAGTTATCTAGCGGGGGGGAAAGATACGCAGTATTTT. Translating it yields CASSYLAGGKDTQYF.

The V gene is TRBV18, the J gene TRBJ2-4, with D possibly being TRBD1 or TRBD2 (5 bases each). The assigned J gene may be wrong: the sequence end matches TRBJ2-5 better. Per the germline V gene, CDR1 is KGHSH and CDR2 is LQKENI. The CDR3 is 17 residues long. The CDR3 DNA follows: TGTGCCAGCTCACCAAATACGAGGGGAGTAGCGTCGGAGACCCAGTACTTC. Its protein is CASSPNTRGVASETQYF.

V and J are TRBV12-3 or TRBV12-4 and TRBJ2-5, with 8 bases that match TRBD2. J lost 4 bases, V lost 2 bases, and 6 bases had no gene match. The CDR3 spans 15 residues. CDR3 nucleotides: TGTGCCAGCAGTTTAAATCTAGCGGGCAGAGAGACCCAGTACTTC. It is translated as CASSLNLAGRETQYF.

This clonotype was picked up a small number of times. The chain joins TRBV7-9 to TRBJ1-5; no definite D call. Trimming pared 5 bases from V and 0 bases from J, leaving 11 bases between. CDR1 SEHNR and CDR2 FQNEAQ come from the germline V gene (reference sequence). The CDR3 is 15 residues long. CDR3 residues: CASSLGQNSNQPQHF. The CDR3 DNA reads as TGTGCCAGCAGCCTCGGGCAGAATAGCAATCAGCCCCAGCATTTT.

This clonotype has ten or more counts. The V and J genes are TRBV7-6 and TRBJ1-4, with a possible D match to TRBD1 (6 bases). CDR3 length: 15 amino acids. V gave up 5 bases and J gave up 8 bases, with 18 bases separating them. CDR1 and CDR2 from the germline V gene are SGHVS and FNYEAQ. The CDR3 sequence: CASSPRGGGAEKLFF. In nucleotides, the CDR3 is TGTGCCAGCAGCCCTCGGGGTGGGGGCGCGGAAAAACTGTTTTTT.

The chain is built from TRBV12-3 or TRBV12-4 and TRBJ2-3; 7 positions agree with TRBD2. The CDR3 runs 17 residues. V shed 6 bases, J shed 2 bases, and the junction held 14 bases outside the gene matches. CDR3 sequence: CASSYSAARDYTDTQYF. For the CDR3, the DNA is TGTGCCAGCAGCTACTCTGCCGCGAGGGACTACACAGATACGCAGTATTTT.

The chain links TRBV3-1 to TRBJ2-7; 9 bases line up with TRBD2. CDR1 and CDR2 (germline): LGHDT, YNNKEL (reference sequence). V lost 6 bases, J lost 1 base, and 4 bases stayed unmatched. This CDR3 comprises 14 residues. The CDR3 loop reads CASRTSGESYEQYF. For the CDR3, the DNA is TGTGCCAGCAGGACTAGCGGAGAGTCCTACGAGCAGTACTTC.

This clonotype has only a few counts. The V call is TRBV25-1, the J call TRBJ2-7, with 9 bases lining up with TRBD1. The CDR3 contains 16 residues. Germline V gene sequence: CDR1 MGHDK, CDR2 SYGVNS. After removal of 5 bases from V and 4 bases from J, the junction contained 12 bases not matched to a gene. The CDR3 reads CASSSYTGTGLYEQYF. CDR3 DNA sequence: TGTGCCAGCAGTTCTTACACCGGGACAGGGCTATACGAGCAGTACTTC.

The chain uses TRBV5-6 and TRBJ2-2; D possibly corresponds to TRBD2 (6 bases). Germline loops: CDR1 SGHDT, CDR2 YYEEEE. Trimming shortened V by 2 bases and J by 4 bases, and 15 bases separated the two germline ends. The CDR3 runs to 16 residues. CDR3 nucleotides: TGTGCCAGCAGCTTTGAGGGACTCATCTCCACCGGGGAGCTGTTTTTT. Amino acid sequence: CASSFEGLISTGELFF.

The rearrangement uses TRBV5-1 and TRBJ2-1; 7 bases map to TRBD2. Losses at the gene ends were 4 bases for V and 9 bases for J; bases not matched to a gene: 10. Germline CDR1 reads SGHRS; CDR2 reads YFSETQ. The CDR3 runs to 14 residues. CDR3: CASSTGTTQGEQFF. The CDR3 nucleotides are TGCGCCAGCAGCACCGGGACTACTCAGGGTGAGCAGTTCTTC.

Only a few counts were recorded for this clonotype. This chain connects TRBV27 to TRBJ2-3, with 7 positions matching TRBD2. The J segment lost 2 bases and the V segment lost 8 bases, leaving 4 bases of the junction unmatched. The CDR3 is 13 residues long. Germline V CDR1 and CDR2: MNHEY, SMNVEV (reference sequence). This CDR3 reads CASWGGSTDTQYF. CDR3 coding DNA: TGTGCCAGCTGGGGGGGATCCACAGATACGCAGTATTTT.

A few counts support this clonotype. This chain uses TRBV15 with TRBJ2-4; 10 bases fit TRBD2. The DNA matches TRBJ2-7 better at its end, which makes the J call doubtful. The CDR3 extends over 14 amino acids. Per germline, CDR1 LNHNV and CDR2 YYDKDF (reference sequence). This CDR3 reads CATSKGLAPSEQYF. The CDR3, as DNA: TGTGCCACCAGCAAGGGACTAGCGCCGTCCGAGCAGTACTTC.

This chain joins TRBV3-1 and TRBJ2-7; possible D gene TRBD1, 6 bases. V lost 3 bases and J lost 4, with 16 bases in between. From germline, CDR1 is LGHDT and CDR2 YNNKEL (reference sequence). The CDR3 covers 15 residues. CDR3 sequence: CASSHEPGQLYEQYF. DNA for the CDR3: TGTGCCAGCAGCCACGAACCGGGACAATTGTACGAGCAGTACTTC.

The chain's CDR3 is CASSLLSRDREHNEQFF. As DNA, the CDR3 is TGCGCCAGCAGCCTACTAAGCCGGGACAGGGAACACAATGAGCAGTTCTTC. The chain carries TRBV4-1 and TRBJ2-1; 9 positions match TRBD1. Trimming at V came to 4 bases and at J to 5 bases, leaving 12 bases not matched to a gene. Germline loops: CDR1 MGHRA, CDR2 YSYEKL. The CDR3 runs to 17 residues.

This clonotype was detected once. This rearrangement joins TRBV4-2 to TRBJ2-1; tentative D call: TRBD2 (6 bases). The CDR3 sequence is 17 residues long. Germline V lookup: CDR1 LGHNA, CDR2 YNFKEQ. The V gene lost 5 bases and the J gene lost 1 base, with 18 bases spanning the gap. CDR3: CASSYNGGLASYNEQFF. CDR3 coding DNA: TGTGCCAGCAGCTACAATGGCGGGCTAGCGTCCTACAATGAGCAGTTCTTC.

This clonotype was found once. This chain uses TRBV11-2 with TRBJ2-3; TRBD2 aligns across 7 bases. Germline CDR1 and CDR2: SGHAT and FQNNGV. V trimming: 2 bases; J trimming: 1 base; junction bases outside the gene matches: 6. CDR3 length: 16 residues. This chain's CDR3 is CASSLSPRGGTDTQYF. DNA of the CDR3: TGTGCCAGCAGCTTATCCCCCCGGGGGGGCACAGATACGCAGTATTTT.

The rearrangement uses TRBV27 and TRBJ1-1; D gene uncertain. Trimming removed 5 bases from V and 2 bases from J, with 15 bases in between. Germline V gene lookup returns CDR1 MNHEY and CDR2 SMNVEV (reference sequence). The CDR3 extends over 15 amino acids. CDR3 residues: CASSLDPDLNTEAFF. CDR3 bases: TGTGCCAGCAGTCTTGACCCCGACCTTAACACTGAAGCTTTCTTT.